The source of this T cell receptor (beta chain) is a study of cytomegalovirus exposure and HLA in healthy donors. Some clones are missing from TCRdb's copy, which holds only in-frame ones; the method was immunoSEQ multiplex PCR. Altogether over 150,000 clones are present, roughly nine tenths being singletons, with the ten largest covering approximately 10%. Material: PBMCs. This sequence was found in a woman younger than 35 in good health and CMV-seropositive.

The CDR3, as DNA: TGTGCCAGCAGCCAAGAATGGCAGGGCTCCTACGAGCAGTACTTC. This translates into CASSQEWQGSYEQYF. This chain connects TRBV4-2 to TRBJ2-7; D possibly corresponds to TRBD1 (5 bases). This CDR3 has 15 residues. The germline gives CDR1 LGHNA, CDR2 YNFKEQ. V gave up 0 bases and J gave up 0 bases, with 9 bases separating them.